Given below is one T cell receptor beta chain in context. In its sample, this clonotype was seen many times. This clone's antigen is unknown. Per-base quality was not reported, and no clone a single base away is much larger than it. Only healthy Caucasian donors were included. Miltenyi CD45RO+ enrichment and human naive T-cell isolation kits were used to isolate memory (CD45RO+) and naive T cells from PBMC. Trimming accounts for 8 bases at V and 3 bases at J, while the number of junction bases matched to no gene is 6. There are 14 amino acids in the CDR3, from cysteine to phenylalanine inclusive. Solely the CDR3 DNA is kept, with 42 bases framed from the first base. Via the germline V gene, CDR1 is MDHEN and CDR2 SYDVKM. Library generation was performed with 5' RACE. The instrument was an Illumina HiSeq 2000. Template switching introduced a universal primer binding site; the final cDNA contained a unique molecular identifier, enabling accurate counting of TCR cDNA molecules. First-strand cDNA for TCR alpha and beta chains was synthesized from specific primers in the conserved constant-segment region. To control for contamination, every cDNA library carried two barcodes: a SMART-Mk sample barcode plus Illumina barcodes. TruSeq adapter sequences, together with Illumina sample barcodes, were added in two successive PCR steps. TCR alpha and beta cDNA libraries were sequenced on the Illumina HiSeq platform with custom primers. Per the authors' processing: MiGEC was used to process raw reads and extract unique molecular identifiers, and MiXCR was used to find CDR3 positions. For each individual, recombination models were inferred using an EM algorithm with the repgenHMM and IGoR tools. The analysis of shared clonotypes was done with the tcR package in R, with sharing normalized by the product of cloneset sizes. To study raw recombination without the effects of thymic and clonal selection, out-of-frame nonproductive sequences were analyzed. TCRdb reanalyzed the raw reads on its own, using fastp at Q25 for trimming and MiXCR for clone calling, and kept in-frame beta chains. Merged by CDR3 protein, the rows form single entries marked with the most common genes and DNA. TCRdb, not the authors, supplied the V and J calls. In this sample the table shows about 240,000 distinct CDR3 sequences, 10% of which occur a single time. The ten top clones hold more than 8% of the sample.

This entry is derived from a study of identical twins (dated by TCRdb to the mid-2010s). Broadly, across the study: TCR alpha and beta repertoires from monozygotic twins, unrelated adults of various ages and cord blood were deep-sequenced to test whether fetal clonotypes persist. To rule out contamination, replicate twin experiments were performed at different times with different library preparation protocols. Overall results and qualifications from the work: Out-of-frame TCR alpha sequences shared between twins showed an excess of low generation-probability sequences compared with coincidental sharing between unrelated individuals. In monozygotic twins, recombination models systematically underestimated out-of-frame TCR alpha sharing, but the models matched the sharing seen between unrelated individuals. Fewer insertions were carried by abundant cord blood beta clonotypes, a similar but weaker trend appeared in young adult naive repertoires, and no such trend appeared in memory repertoires. Invariant T cells such as MAIT and iNKT could partly confound zero-insertion analyses, though diverse VJ usage argued against this for most clonotypes. Because the same donors could not be followed over many years, the conclusions relied on cross-sectional statistical analysis. A weaker excess of twin sharing was found in beta out-of-frame sequences because the signal-to-noise ratio was lowered by fewer shared sequences.

The sequence was obtained from a man over 45 in good health. This chain is built from TRBV28 and TRBJ2-2; 7 bases in between match TRBD2. The specimen sequenced was memory T cells sorted from blood. The sample's cell subset or site, from its label and the paper: CD45RO+ enriched T cells. The DNA reads as follows: TGTGCCAGCCGGCAGGGAGGGGACACCGGGGAGCTGTTTTTT. This encodes CASRQGGDTGELFF.